The 14 T cell receptor beta chains below were found in one sample sequenced in a study of shared clonotypes between healthy human individuals. Libraries were prepared by immunoSEQ multiplex PCR; TCRdb keeps only in-frame clonotypes and omits some of them. The sample holds about half a million clones, approximately 81% seen once. Sequencing was performed on PBMCs. Every receptor here comes from a woman in her forties in good health. Some clones in this sample may be carry-over from other donors' samples.

Concerning this clone: This may come from a read error, since a much larger clone is one base off. V gene TRBV6-4 combines with J gene TRBJ2-1; the D gene is possibly TRBD2 (6 bases). CDR1 is MRHNA, CDR2 SNTAGT, per germline. The CDR3 loop spans 14 amino acids. CDR3 DNA sequence: TGTGCCAGCAGTGACGAGGCGGGATACAATGAGCGGTTCTTC. This encodes CASSDEAGYNERFF.

V and J are TRBV10-3 and TRBJ1-1, with D possibly matching TRBD1 (5 bases). Germline values: CDR1 ENHRY, CDR2 SYGVKD. Between the trimmed V and J ends, which lost 7 bases and 2 bases, there was a span of 11 bases. This CDR3 spans 13 amino acids. CDR3 amino acids: CAITQGYNTEAFF. The DNA of the CDR3 is TGTGCCATCACCCAGGGTTATAACACTGAAGCTTTCTTT.

V gene TRBV30 combines with J gene TRBJ2-2, with D possibly TRBD1 on 6 matching bases. V shed 2 bases and J shed 8 bases, with 12 bases lying between them. There are 13 residues in the CDR3. CDR1 is GTSNPN and CDR2 is SVGIG in the germline V gene (reference sequence). The CDR3 DNA sequence: TGTGCCTGGAGTCACAGGGCGAGGGGGGAGCTGTTTTTT. Its protein product is CAWSHRARGELFF.

This sequence joins TRBV5-1 and TRBJ2-3; no clear D. Trimming cost V 3 bases and J 4 bases, with 12 bases left between them. Per germline, CDR1 SGHRS and CDR2 YFSETQ. The CDR3 covers 14 residues. The CDR3: CASSSLKDADTQYF. The CDR3 DNA reads TGCGCCAGCAGCTCGTTAAAAGACGCAGATACGCAGTATTTT.

This clone was seen a single time. This chain connects TRBV5-4 to TRBJ1-1; tentative D call: TRBD1 (6 bases). Trimming cost V 4 bases and J 4 bases, with 14 bases left between them. Looked up from germline, CDR1 is SGHNT and CDR2 is YYREEE (reference sequence). The CDR3 sequence is 14 residues long. The CDR3 bases are TGTGCCAGCAGCAAGGGAAACAGGGTCACTGAAGCTTTCTTT. It yields the protein CASSKGNRVTEAFF.

This chain connects TRBV2 to TRBJ2-1, with 11 positions matching TRBD2. This CDR3 contains 19 residues. V lost 2 bases, J lost 1 base, and 10 bases stayed unmatched. Germline V gene sequence: CDR1 SNHLY, CDR2 FYNNEI. The CDR3 coding sequence is TGTGCCAGCAGTGAAAGTGGACTAGCGGGCATTTCGTCCTACAATGAGCAGTTCTTC. As protein: CASSESGLAGISSYNEQFF.

CDR3 region: CASRRDTTGVGYTF. CDR3 in DNA: TGTGCCAGTCGAAGGGACACTACAGGGGTTGGCTACACCTTC. This chain uses TRBV27 with TRBJ1-2, with 7 nucleotides matching TRBD1. The V segment lost 9 bases and the J segment 7 bases; nucleotides outside the gene matches: 14. The germline V gene encodes CDR1 MNHEY and CDR2 SMNVEV (reference sequence). The CDR3 is 14 residues long.

The V and J genes are TRBV6-6 and TRBJ1-1; 7 bases line up with TRBD1. This CDR3 has 14 amino acids. With 4 bases clipped from V and 1 base from J, the junction kept 3 bases outside the gene matches. Germline loops: CDR1 MNHNY, CDR2 SVGAGI (reference sequence). CDR3 nucleotides: TGTGCCAGCAGTTCGGGACAGCCGAACACTGAAGCTTTCTTT. It translates to CASSSGQPNTEAFF.

V usage is TRBV6-1 and J usage is TRBJ2-4, with a tentative D call TRBD2 (5 bases). The CDR3 extends over 15 amino acids. V dropped 2 bases and J dropped 0 bases, with 8 bases sitting between them. Germline CDR1 is MNHNS and CDR2 is SASEGT. CDR3 in amino acids: CASSEQDLAKNIQYF. The DNA for the CDR3 is TGTGCCAGCAGTGAACAGGACTTAGCCAAAAACATTCAGTACTTC.

The J gene is TRBJ2-7, the V gene TRBV18; 9 positions match TRBD1. The CDR3 has 15 residues. Trimming took 4 bases from V and 5 from J; bases not matched to a gene: 9. Germline CDR1 reads KGHSH; CDR2 reads LQKENI. CDR3 loop: CASSRDRVITDEQYF. CDR3 bases: TGTGCCAGCTCACGGGACAGGGTTATTACGGACGAGCAGTACTTC.

As to this clone: A much larger clone lies one base from this, so it may be a read error. Other DNA sequences within the sample encode an identical CDR3. This chain connects TRBV7-8 to TRBJ2-6; 7 nucleotides match TRBD2. The V and J ends lost 8 bases and 10 bases, in that order; junction bases with no gene match: 8. CDR1 is SGHVS, CDR2 FQNEAQ, per germline. The CDR3 runs to 13 residues. The CDR3 region has the DNA TGTGCCAGCTCAGGACTAGGGTTTAACGTCCTGACTTTC. Protein sequence: CASSGLGFNVLTF.

The chain combines TRBV7-9 with TRBJ1-1, with D unclear. Germline V gene data show CDR1 as SEHNR and CDR2 as FQNEAQ (reference sequence). Trimming cost V 2 bases and J 0 bases, with 7 bases left between them. There are 14 residues in the CDR3. CDR3 protein: CASSLPKLNTEAFF. DNA for the CDR3: TGTGCCAGCAGCTTACCCAAGCTGAACACTGAAGCTTTCTTT.

On this clone itself: In the same sample, other DNA sequences code for this CDR3. This chain connects TRBV7-2 to TRBJ2-3; D gene uncertain. The CDR3 runs 14 residues. V dropped 3 bases and J dropped 1 base, with 8 bases sitting between them. Germline V gene sequence: CDR1 SGHTA, CDR2 FQGNSA. The CDR3 DNA reads TGTGCCAGCAGCTTTGCCGGCGGCACAGATACGCAGTATTTT. Amino acids: CASSFAGGTDTQYF.

V is TRBV9 and J is TRBJ1-4; D is perhaps TRBD1 (5 bases). Per germline, CDR1 SGDLS and CDR2 YYNGEE. V lost 3 bases to trimming and J lost 0 bases, with 9 bases between them. This CDR3 comprises 15 residues. The DNA for the CDR3 is TGTGCCAGCAGCGAGGGGCGCACAACTAATGAAAAACTGTTTTTT. Residues: CASSEGRTTNEKLFF.